This T cell receptor beta chain was retrieved from a study of T cells in Graves' hyperthyroidism and ophthalmopathy. Trimming removed 0 bases from V and 4 bases from J, with 15 bases in between. The CDR3 runs 16 residues. Germline CDR1 reads LGHNA; CDR2 reads YSLEER. The TCR beta CDR3 regions underwent amplification using RNA transcripts as the source. The TCR CDR3 was amplified in a first-round RT-PCR using the HTBI primer set. TCRdb analysed the multiplex PCR reads with MiXCR anew, one entry per CDR3 protein. Among approximately 740,000 distinct CDR3 sequences, 13% to 15% were seen once, and the ten largest hold 10% to 13%. This clonotype turned up a few times.

Sequencing used blood. J is TRBJ1-1 and V is TRBV4-3; D gene ambiguous. The sequence derives from a young woman with Graves' hyperthyroidism. The CDR3 DNA reads TGCGCCAGCAGCCAAGACGAAATATCCGGAGGCACTGAAGCTTTCTTT. Its translation: CASSQDEISGGTEAFF.